Below are 5 T cell receptor beta chains sequenced from a single sample in a study of T cells in women clearing cervical HPV infection. TCRdb's table, derived via immunoSEQ multiplex PCR, lists solely in-frame clones and lacks some. The repertoire table contains over 25,000 clones. Sample: blood buffy coat. The receptors were gathered from a woman between 18 and 75 years old with a cervical HPV16 infection that either progressed to CIN3+ or cleared (not recorded which).

In the case of this clone: The read gets to within 3 residues of the CDR3 end, and the germline J gene fills in the rest. The chain joins TRBV2 to TRBJ1-1; TRBD1 matches at 9 bases. This CDR3 region has 15 residues. V gave up 6 bases and J gave up 3 bases; unmatched junction bases: 8. CDR1 SNHLY and CDR2 FYNNEI come from the germline V gene. The covered CDR3 bases are TGTGCCAGCAGACTGATCACAGGGGGCTACACTGAA. It yields the protein CASRLITGGYTE. The whole CDR3 sequence reads CASRLITGGYTEAFF.

A word on this clone: Read coverage stops 3 residues before the CDR3 terminus; the germline J gene supplies the remainder. This rearrangement joins TRBV19 to TRBJ2-2, with TRBD2 as a possible D gene (6 bases). The CDR3 is made up of 13 amino acids. Germline CDR1 and CDR2: LNHDA and SQIVND (reference sequence). The CDR3 spells CASRSTGESPLFF. Partial CDR3 DNA: TGTGCCAGTAGATCAACGGGGGAATCACCG.

Note on this clone: The read terminates 3 residues ahead of where the CDR3 ends, so the germline J gene completes it. V usage is TRBV4-1 and J usage is TRBJ2-5; possibly TRBD2 for D (6 bases). Germline loops: CDR1 MGHRA, CDR2 YSYEKL. The CDR3 length is 16 residues. V gave up 1 base and J gave up 3 bases, with 15 bases separating them. This CDR3 is CASSQGLAANKETQYF. The sequenced CDR3 bases are TGCGCCAGCAGCCAAGGGTTAGCGGCAAACAAAGAGACC.

Concerning this clone itself: Sequencing ends 3 residues short of the CDR3 end; the germline J gene provides the rest. The chain links TRBV7-6 to TRBJ1-1; TRBD1 is a possible D gene (6 bases). V lost 1 base to trimming and J lost 6 bases, with 18 bases between them. This CDR3 has 16 residues. Looked up from germline, CDR1 is SGHVS and CDR2 is FNYEAQ. The CDR3 protein is CASSLVGGRVDAEAFF. Partial CDR3 DNA: TGTGCCAGCAGCTTAGTCGGGGGGCGCGTAGACGCTGAA.

With respect to this clone: With the read ending 3 residues before the CDR3 end, the germline J gene is used to fill in that end. This chain uses TRBV19 with TRBJ2-7; 9 nucleotides agree with TRBD1. Germline assignment: CDR1 LNHDA and CDR2 SQIVND (reference sequence). The V and J ends lost 6 bases and 2 bases, in that order; junction bases with no gene match: 5. There are 14 residues in the CDR3. The sequenced CDR3 bases are TGTGCCAGTAGCCGACAGGGGGTGGCCTACGAG. Translating gives CASSRQGVAYE. The entire CDR3 sequence reads CASSRQGVAYEQYF. The full variable domain, with the rest looked up from reference TRBV19 and TRBJ2-7, is DGGITQSPKYLFRKEGQNVTLSCEQNLNHDAMYWYRQDPGQGLRLIYYSQIVNDFQKGDIAEGYSVSREKKESFPLTVTSAQKNPTAFYLCASSRQGVAYEQYFGPGTRLTVT.